Given below is one TCR beta chain in context. The V gene's germline CDR1 is SGHKS and CDR2 YYEKEE (reference sequence). The CDR3 runs to 17 residues. Trimming took 2 bases from V and 5 from J, leaving 20 bases between them. This sample stems from a study of blood T cell repertoires in COVID-19. Study in general: Researchers got acute and convalescent COVID-19 samples from the United States, Italy and Spain.

Under the authors' procedure: How many nucleated cells were present was estimated from reference gene primer amplification. TCRdb's copy holds only in-frame clones and misses some; the assay was immunoSEQ multiplex PCR. V and J calls and clone size come straight from that table; D and trimming were deduced from the DNA. In the table there are around 500,000 clones, approximately 83% of which are singletons. The clonotype originates from a human donor in a cohort sampled during active COVID-19. The J gene is TRBJ1-5, the V gene TRBV5-5; D call uncertain. Sequenced input: peripheral blood. CDR3 sequence (DNA): TGTGCCAGCAGCTTTACCGTCCTGGCTCCAGGATATCAGCCCCAGCATTTT. This gives the protein CASSFTVLAPGYQPQHF.